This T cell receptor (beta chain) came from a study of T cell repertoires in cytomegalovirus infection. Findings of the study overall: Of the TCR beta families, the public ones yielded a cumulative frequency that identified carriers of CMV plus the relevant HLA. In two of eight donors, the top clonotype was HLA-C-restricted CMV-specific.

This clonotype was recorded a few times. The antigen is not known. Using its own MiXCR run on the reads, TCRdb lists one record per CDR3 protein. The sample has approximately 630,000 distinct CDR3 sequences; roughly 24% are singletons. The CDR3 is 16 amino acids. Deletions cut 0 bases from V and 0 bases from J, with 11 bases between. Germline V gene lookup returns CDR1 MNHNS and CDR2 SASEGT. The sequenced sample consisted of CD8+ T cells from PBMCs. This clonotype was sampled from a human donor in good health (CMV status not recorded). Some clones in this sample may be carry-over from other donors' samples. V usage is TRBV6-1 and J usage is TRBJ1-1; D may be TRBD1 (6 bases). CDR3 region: CASSEAIGQMNTEAFF. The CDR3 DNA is TGTGCCAGCAGTGAAGCTATAGGACAGATGAACACTGAAGCTTTCTTT.